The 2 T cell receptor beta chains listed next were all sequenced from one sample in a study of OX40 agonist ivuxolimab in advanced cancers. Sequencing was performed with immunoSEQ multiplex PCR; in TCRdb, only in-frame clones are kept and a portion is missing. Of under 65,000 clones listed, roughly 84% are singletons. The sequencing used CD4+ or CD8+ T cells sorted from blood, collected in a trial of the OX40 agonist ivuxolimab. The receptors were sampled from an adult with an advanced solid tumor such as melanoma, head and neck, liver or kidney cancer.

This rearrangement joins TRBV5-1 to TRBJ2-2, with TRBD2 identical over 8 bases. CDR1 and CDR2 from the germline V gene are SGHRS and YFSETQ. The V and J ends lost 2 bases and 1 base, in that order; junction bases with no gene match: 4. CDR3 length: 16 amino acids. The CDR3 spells CASSLLAGRNTGELFF. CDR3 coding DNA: TGCGCCAGCAGCTTATTAGCGGGGAGGAACACCGGGGAGCTGTTTTTT.

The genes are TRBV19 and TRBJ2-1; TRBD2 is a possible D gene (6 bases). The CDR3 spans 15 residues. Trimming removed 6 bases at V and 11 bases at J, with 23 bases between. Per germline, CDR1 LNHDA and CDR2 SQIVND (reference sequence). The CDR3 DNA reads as TGTGCCAGTAGCCCCGGGAGCGGACGGGATGAGCAGCAGTTCTTC. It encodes CASSPGSGRDEQQFF.